This T cell receptor beta chain derives from a study of blood T cell repertoires in COVID-19. Whole-study context: Italy, Spain and the United States were the sources of the convalescent and acute COVID-19 samples. Sample material is recorded as cDNA or gDNA derived from T cells, B-cell-depleted T cells, or PBMCs.

Produced via immunoSEQ multiplex PCR; TCRdb's table is partial and in-frame only. The profile shows about 180,000 clones, roughly 89% of them singletons. Trimming cost V 1 base and J 2 bases, with 21 bases left between them. Germline CDR1 and CDR2: LNHNV and YYDKDF (reference sequence). The CDR3 is 18 residues long. Across under 25 US areas, participants ranged in age from 18 to 89 years. The chain has TRBV15 and TRBJ2-7, with D hard to call. This receptor was taken from a woman aged 40 to 50 with acute COVID-19. The sequenced material came from PBMCs or T cells enriched from blood (not recorded which). The DNA for the CDR3 is TGTGCCACCAGCAGAGTGCCCCCAAATGACGCGGATACCTACGAGCAGTACTTC. Translating gives CATSRVPPNDADTYEQYF.